This T cell receptor (beta chain) was observed in a study of graft-versus-host responses after intestinal transplantation. Study overall: The study gave all recipients anti-thymocyte globulin induction, then tacrolimus and steroids for 2 to 3 years.

Only in-frame clones appear in the TCRdb table, and some are missing; sequencing was by immunoSEQ multiplex PCR. The table shows roughly 120,000 clones, with less than 95% occurring only once. The germline gives CDR1 SEHNR, CDR2 FQNEAQ (reference sequence). The CDR3 length is 15 residues. The ends were cut back, 5 bases at V and 3 bases at J, with 17 bases in the middle. Study results and caveats: Clonal ratios of graft-versus-host to host-versus-graft in allografts were high for patients exhibiting graft-donor T cell macrochimerism. Declining HvG levels early post-transplant were linked to peak circulating GvH clone levels. Recipient bone marrow held GvH clones, some seen earlier in ileum or blood.

With respect to this clone: The target antigen is unknown.

The genes are TRBV7-9 and TRBJ2-7; TRBD2 might be the D (6 bases). The material was unstimulated CD4+ T cells sorted from spleen or lymph node cells, obtained before intestinal transplant. The sequence was collected from a human donor who received an intestinal transplant. The CDR3 here is CASSQTGGSLYEQYF. The CDR3 DNA sequence: TGTGCCAGCAGCCAAACCGGGGGATCTCTCTACGAGCAGTACTTC.